This is a list of T cell receptor beta chains from one sample in a study of blood T cells in healthy people across ages. Each CDR3 protein gets one entry after TCRdb re-called the 5' RACE reads with MiXCR. The repertoire has around 710,000 distinct CDR3 sequences, 43% of them found once; the top ten carry under 25%. The sequencing sample was made of blood. The receptors shown here come from a woman between 55 and 75 years old in good health. The CDR3 runs from the conserved cysteine through the conserved F or W. Each record gives: D gene, clone size, J gene, V gene, CDR3 protein, CDR3 DNA. D genes are given only for firm matches. Size is stated for part of the rows, as once, few or many counts, or as a class when the clone is expanded.

TRBD1,few,TRBJ2-7,TRBV7-9,CASSFTGFGTGYYEQYF,TGTGCCAGCAGCTTCACGGGTTTTGGGACAGGATACTACGAGCAGTACTTC
-,few,TRBJ2-5,TRBV12-3/TRBV12-4,CASSPTGTTETQYF,TGTGCCAGCAGCCCTACCGGGACGACAGAGACCCAGTACTTC
TRBD1,few,TRBJ2-2,TRBV7-3,CASSWTGPNTGELFF,TGTGCCAGCAGCTGGACAGGGCCGAACACCGGGGAGCTGTTTTTT
-,few,TRBJ1-4,TRBV20-1,CSAPVQGSNEKLFF,TGCAGTGCTCCCGTACAGGGATCTAATGAAAAACTGTTTTTT
-,-,TRBJ1-2,TRBV29-1,CSVGSGFGGYTF,TGCAGCGTTGGATCAGGGTTTGGTGGCTACACCTTC
-,-,TRBJ2-5,TRBV7-2,CASSPQSGLQETQYF,TGTGCCAGCAGCCCTCAATCCGGGCTTCAAGAGACCCAGTACTTC
-,once,TRBJ1-5,TRBV3-1,CASSQDGGVSNQPQHF,TGTGCCAGCAGCCAAGATGGGGGAGTTAGCAATCAGCCCCAGCATTTT
-,few,TRBJ2-5,TRBV7-2,CACSSGDNKRTQYF,TGTGCCTGCAGCTCCGGGGACAACAAGAGAACCCAGTACTTT
TRBD2,-,TRBJ2-5,TRBV27,CASSLLGLAGGQGQYF,TGTGCCAGCAGTTTATTGGGACTAGCGGGAGGCCAAGGGCAGTACTTC
-,few,TRBJ1-5,TRBV9,CASSVSSSQPQHF,TGTGCCAGCAGCGTAAGTTCGAGTCAGCCCCAGCATTTT
TRBD2,many,TRBJ2-3,TRBV29-1,CSVGPQLAGGTDTQYF,TGCAGCGTCGGCCCCCAACTAGCGGGGGGGACAGATACGCAGTATTTT
-,-,TRBJ2-7,TRBV28,CASSFGTFYEQYF,TGTGCCAGCAGTTTTGGCACTTTCTACGAGCAGTACTTC
-,-,TRBJ2-7,TRBV20-1,CSALDVGEQYF,TGCAGTGCTCTGGATGTCGGCGAGCAGTACTTC
TRBD1,many,TRBJ1-1,TRBV5-1,CASSLGTGVGTEAFF,TGCGCCAGCAGCTTGGGGACAGGAGTAGGCACTGAAGCTTTCTTT
TRBD2,-,TRBJ2-7,TRBV6-5,CASSYSNQRDSYEQYF,TGTGCCAGCAGTTACTCGAATCAGCGGGACTCCTACGAGCAGTACTTC
-,-,TRBJ2-5,TRBV25-1,CASTGGGAWETQYF,TGTGCCAGCACAGGAGGGGGGGCGTGGGAGACCCAGTACTTC
TRBD2,few,TRBJ2-1,TRBV2,CASSRTGGPFDEQFF,TGTGCCAGCAGTCGAACGGGGGGGCCTTTTGATGAGCAGTTCTTC
-,few,TRBJ2-7,TRBV3-1,CASSPPGSDAYEQYF,TGTGCCAGCAGCCCCCCAGGGAGCGACGCCTACGAGCAGTACTTC
-,-,TRBJ2-3,TRBV29-1,CSVLGYRADTQYF,TGCAGCGTATTGGGGTATCGGGCAGATACGCAGTATTTT
-,once,TRBJ2-5,TRBV27,CASSFAGLVQETQYF,TGTGCCAGCAGTTTCGCGGGACTCGTTCAAGAGACCCAGTACTTC
TRBD1,-,TRBJ1-1,TRBV20-1,CSAREWTGMNTEAFF,TGCAGTGCTAGAGAGTGGACAGGGATGAACACTGAAGCTTTCTTT
-,few,TRBJ2-1,TRBV2,CASSESGVGEQFF,TGTGCCAGCAGTGAATCAGGCGTGGGTGAGCAGTTCTTC
TRBD2,few,TRBJ2-3,TRBV13,CASSTSSGSYTDTQYF,TGTGCCAGCAGCACCTCCAGCGGGAGTTACACAGATACGCAGTATTTT
-,-,TRBJ1-2,TRBV3-1,CASSQAAQPGYTF,TGTGCCAGCAGCCAAGCGGCGCAGCCGGGCTACACCTTC
TRBD1,-,TRBJ2-1,TRBV4-3,CASSQQSGQARDRFF,TGCGCCAGCAGCCAACAATCAGGACAGGCAAGGGACCGGTTCTTC
TRBD2,-,TRBJ2-5,TRBV2,CASSTSGLEGTQYF,TGTGCCAGCAGCACTTCGGGACTAGAGGGGACCCAGTACTTC
TRBD2,once,TRBJ2-3,TRBV7-2,CASSLVVYLSGRGDTQYF,TGTGCCAGCAGCTTAGTCGTTTATTTGAGCGGGAGGGGAGATACGCAGTATTTT
-,-,TRBJ1-5,TRBV5-1,CASSEGGRVSQPQHF,TGCGCCAGCAGTGAGGGTGGCAGGGTGAGTCAGCCCCAGCATTTT